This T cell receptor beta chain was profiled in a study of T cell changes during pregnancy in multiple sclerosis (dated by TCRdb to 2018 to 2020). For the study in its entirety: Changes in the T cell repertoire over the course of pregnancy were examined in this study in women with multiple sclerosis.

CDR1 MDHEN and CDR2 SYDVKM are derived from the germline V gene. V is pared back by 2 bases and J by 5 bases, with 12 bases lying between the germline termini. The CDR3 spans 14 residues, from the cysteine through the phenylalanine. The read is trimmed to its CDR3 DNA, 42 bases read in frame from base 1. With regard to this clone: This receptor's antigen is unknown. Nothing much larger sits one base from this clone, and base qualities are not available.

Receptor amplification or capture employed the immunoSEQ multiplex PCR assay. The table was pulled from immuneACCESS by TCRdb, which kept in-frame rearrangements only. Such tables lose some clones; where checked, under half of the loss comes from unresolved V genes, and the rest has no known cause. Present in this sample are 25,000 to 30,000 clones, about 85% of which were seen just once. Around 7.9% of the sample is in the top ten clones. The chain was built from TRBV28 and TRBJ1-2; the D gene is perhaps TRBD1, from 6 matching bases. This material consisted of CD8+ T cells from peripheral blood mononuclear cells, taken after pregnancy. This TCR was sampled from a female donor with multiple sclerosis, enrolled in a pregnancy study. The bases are TGTGCCAGCAGTTTAGCAGGGGAGCAGTATGGCTACACCTTC. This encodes CASSLAGEQYGYTF.